This T cell receptor beta chain was captured by sequencing in a study of T-cell memory formation after mild COVID-19. Study-wide results and limits: Clones which contracted sat mainly in CM and EM if CD4+, and in EMRA if CD8+. While clones contracting from day 15 to 85 were balanced between CD4 and CD8, later expanders leaned CD4+. Some responding clones appeared in pre-infection memory, suggesting cross-reactive memory joined.

Notes on this clonotype: Its antigen is not identified.

Using constant-segment primers, 5'RACE produced TCR alpha and TCR beta cDNA libraries carrying sample barcodes and UMIs. TCRdb reanalysed the 5' RACE reads using MiXCR and keeps one entry per CDR3 protein. Here the sample spans roughly 600,000 distinct CDR3 sequences, about a sixth being singletons. CDR1 and CDR2 from the germline V gene are LGHNA and YSLEER. V lost 1 base to trimming and J lost 4 bases, with 13 bases between them. The CDR3 is made up of 16 amino acids. The specimen sequenced was PBMCs or a T cell subset sorted from them (not recorded which). This clonotype originated in an adult woman who had mild COVID-19 (a few samples of this study predate the infection). Cell type and time point are not known. The V and J genes are TRBV4-3 and TRBJ2-2; maybe TRBD2 (5 bases). The CDR3 region has the DNA TGCGCCAGCAGCCAAGCCCTAGCCCCGAGCACCGGGGAGCTGTTTTTT. Translation gives CASSQALAPSTGELFF.